This TCR beta chain was retrieved from a study of immune heterogeneity within non-small cell lung tumors (dated by TCRdb to 2016 to 2019). Notes on the research overall: Histology comprised a handful of squamous cell carcinomas, 10 non-squamous carcinomas and 1 tumor not otherwise specified. The study combined whole-exome sequencing, RNA-seq and TCR beta repertoire sequencing of multiple spatially distinct regions from each NSCLC tumor to examine intratumoral immune heterogeneity. TCR repertoires were analyzed from fewer than 70 tumor loci of approximately 14 patients, whereas transcriptome data were available for only 40 or so loci from some twelve patients. Neoantigen binding to each patient's HLA alleles was predicted with netMHCpan-3.0 for mutant peptides of 8 to 11 amino acids.

Turning to this clonotype: Its specific antigen is unknown. Germline is not matched at one junction end, which may reflect a read error.

According to the germline V gene, CDR1 reads MDHEN and CDR2 reads SYDVKM. The CDR3 runs 11 residues from the cysteine to the phenylalanine. The kept DNA is CDR3 alone, 33 bases in frame from the first base. The TCR beta CDR3 region was amplified with a multiplex PCR system whose first round ran for around 10 cycles using 32 V-gene forward primers and 13 J-gene reverse primers. First-round PCR used a QIAGEN Multiplex PCR Kit, and primer sequences were filed in Chinese patent CN105087789A. Illumina universal primers were added in a second PCR round performed with the Phusion High-Fidelity PCR Kit. TCR libraries were paired-end sequenced at 151 bp read length on the Illumina HiSeq X Ten platform. In the paper's pipeline: Cutadapt was used to discard reads without multiplex PCR primers, PEAR merged the read pairs, and MiXCR with default settings called the CDR3 regions. Shannon entropy measured repertoire diversity, and clonality was calculated as one minus the Shannon entropy divided by the ln of the count of productive unique sequences. A clonotype counted as a dominant or high-frequency T-cell clone when its frequency was 0.5% or higher. TCRdb reran the public reads through fastp at Q25 and MiXCR, keeping productive beta chains. Here each entry gathers all rows of one CDR3 protein and keeps the most common genes and DNA. TCRdb's processing, not the authors', yielded these V and J calls. The sample records 8,500 to 11,000 distinct CDR3 sequences, less than 20% of which are singletons. Together, the top ten hold approximately 3.5% of the sample.

Results and caveats for the whole study, not just this receptor: Within a given patient, the same dominant CDR3B clonotypes showed up repeatedly across loci, although different tumor locations also carried unique high-frequency clones. For the most part, high-frequency TCR beta clonotypes differed from one individual patient to another. A statistically significant but moderate positive correlation (R roughly 0.33) was observed between local T-cell repertoire clonality and local tumor mutational burden.

The TCR template was genomic DNA extracted from bulk tumor tissue, and around 610 ng of gDNA was amplified for each sample. Multiple biopsies per primary tumor were taken during surgery, spaced as far apart as possible within the tumor mass. The study cohort was described as untreated and was composed of newly diagnosed NSCLC cases undergoing curative surgery. The donor group was made up of more than twelve newly diagnosed non-small cell lung cancer patients undergoing surgery with curative intent. The resected tumor masses were reviewed by two independent pathologists. Only DNA and RNA samples of high quality went on to sequencing.

The V gene is TRBV28 and the J gene is TRBJ1-5, with no confidently assigned D gene. The sample taken for sequencing was lung tumor tissue. The origin of this receptor is a middle-aged man with non-small cell lung cancer. The sequenced DNA: TGTGCCAGCAGCAAAGCTCAGCCCCGGCATTTT. This yields the protein CASSKAQPRHF.